This T cell receptor (beta chain) was obtained from a study of follicular helper T cells after annual influenza vaccination. The repertoire was sequenced with immunoSEQ multiplex PCR; TCRdb's copy has only in-frame clones and lacks some. This sample yields 8,500 to 10,000 clones, of which over 85% are seen a single time; 0.47% belongs to the top ten. Trimming took 0 bases from V and 5 from J, leaving 10 bases between them. CDR3 length: 14 amino acids. Looked up from germline, CDR1 is LGHNA and CDR2 is YSLEER. Described time point: 2015-2016 season, pre-vaccination. The sample was CXCR5+ CD38- circulating T follicular helper cells from blood, taken on the day of influenza vaccination. Subset described: circulating Tfh, non-naive CD4+CXCR5+PD-1+ (ICOS+CD38+ or ICOS-CD38-). The clonotype originates from an adult who received the influenza vaccine. This rearrangement joins TRBV4-3 to TRBJ1-1; no clear D. Here the CDR3 DNA reads TGCGCCAGCAGCCAAGAACTCGCGACGACTGAAGCTTTCTTT. The encoded protein is CASSQELATTEAFF.